This T cell receptor (beta chain) stems from a study of graft-versus-host responses after intestinal transplantation. This clone was counted only a few times. Its antigen is undetermined. Trimming cost V 1 base and J 6 bases; bases outside gene matches: 4. CDR3 size: 15 residues. Looked up from germline, CDR1 is SGHRS and CDR2 is YFSETQ. Sequencing was performed with immunoSEQ multiplex PCR; in TCRdb, only in-frame clones are kept and a portion is missing. The table records 89,000 or so clones, roughly four fifths of them present only once. Findings and limits, study-wide: Within allografts, high graft-versus-host to host-versus-graft clonal ratios were seen among patients with graft-donor T cell macrochimerism. GvH clones appeared in recipient marrow, some first in ileum or blood.

The source is a human donor who received an intestinal transplant. The sequencing here drew on unstimulated CD4+ T cells sorted from spleen or lymph node cells, taken before intestinal transplant. J is TRBJ2-2 and V is TRBV5-1; 9 bases match TRBD1. In DNA form, the CDR3 reads TGCGCCAGCAGCTTGCAAGGACAGGGGTCCGGGGAGCTGTTTTTT. Its translation: CASSLQGQGSGELFF.